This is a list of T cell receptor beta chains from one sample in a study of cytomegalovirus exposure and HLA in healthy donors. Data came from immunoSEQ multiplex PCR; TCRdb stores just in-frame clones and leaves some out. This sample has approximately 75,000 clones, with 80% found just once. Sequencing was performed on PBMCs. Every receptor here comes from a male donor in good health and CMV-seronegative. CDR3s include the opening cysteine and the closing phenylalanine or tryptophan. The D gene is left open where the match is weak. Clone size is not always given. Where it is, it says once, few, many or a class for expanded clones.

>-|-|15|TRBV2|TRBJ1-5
CASSRAGGGGQPQHF
TGTGCCAGCAGTCGCGCTGGGGGAGGAGGTCAGCCCCAGCATTTT
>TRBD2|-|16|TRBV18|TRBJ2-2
CASSPPLTGGTGELFF
TGTGCCAGCTCACCACCCCTAACGGGGGGCACCGGGGAGCTGTTTTTT
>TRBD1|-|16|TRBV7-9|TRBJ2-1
CASSPPAGGSYNEQFF
TGTGCCAGCAGCCCCCCGGCAGGGGGCTCCTACAATGAGCAGTTCTTC
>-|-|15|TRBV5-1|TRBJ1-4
CASSQFAVRNEKLFF
TGCGCCAGCAGCCAATTTGCGGTTCGCAATGAAAAACTGTTTTTT
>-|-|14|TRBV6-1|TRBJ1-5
CASSEGQANQPQHF
TGTGCCAGCAGTGAGGGACAAGCTAATCAGCCCCAGCATTTT
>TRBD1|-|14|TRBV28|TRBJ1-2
CASSPQGLLGGYTF
TGTGCCAGCAGTCCACAGGGGTTGTTGGGGGGCTACACCTTC
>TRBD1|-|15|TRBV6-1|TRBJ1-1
CASSVRDRVYAEAFF
TGTGCCAGCAGTGTTAGGGACAGGGTTTACGCTGAAGCTTTCTTT
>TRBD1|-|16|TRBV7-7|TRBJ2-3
CASSLGTGTSTDTQYF
TGTGCCAGCAGCTTGGGGACAGGGACGTCCACAGATACGCAGTATTTT
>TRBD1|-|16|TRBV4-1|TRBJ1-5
CASSQSRTGDDQPQHF
TGCGCCAGCAGCCAATCCCGGACAGGAGATGATCAGCCCCAGCATTTT
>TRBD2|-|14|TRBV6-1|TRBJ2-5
CASRSLREDGTQYF
TGTGCCAGCAGAAGTTTGCGGGAGGATGGGACCCAGTACTTC
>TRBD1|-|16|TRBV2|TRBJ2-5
CASSDPGTGGEETQYF
TGTGCCAGCAGTGATCCCGGGACAGGGGGTGAAGAGACCCAGTACTTC
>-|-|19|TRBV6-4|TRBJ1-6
CASSDPTKFPGSEYSPLHF
TGTGCCAGCAGTGACCCGACAAAGTTCCCGGGGAGTGAATATTCACCCCTCCACTTT
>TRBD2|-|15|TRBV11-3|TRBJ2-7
CASSSRSGVPYEQYF
TGTGCCAGCAGCTCTCGTAGCGGGGTCCCCTACGAGCAGTACTTC
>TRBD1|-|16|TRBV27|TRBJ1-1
CASRTGDGLVNTEAFF
TGTGCCAGCAGGACAGGGGACGGATTGGTGAACACTGAAGCTTTCTTT
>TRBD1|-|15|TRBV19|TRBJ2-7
CASSMGTGDVYEQYF
TGTGCCAGTAGTATGGGGACAGGGGACGTCTACGAGCAGTACTTC
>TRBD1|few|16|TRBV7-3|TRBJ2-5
CASSPGTAPYQETQYF
TGTGCCAGCAGCCCCGGGACAGCCCCGTACCAAGAGACCCAGTACTTC
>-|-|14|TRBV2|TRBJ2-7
CASSPGTPAGEQYF
TGTGCCAGCAGCCCCGGGACTCCCGCCGGGGAGCAGTACTTC
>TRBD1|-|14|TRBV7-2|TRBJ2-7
CASSLLGQADEQYF
TGTGCCAGCAGCCTCCTGGGACAGGCTGACGAGCAGTACTTC
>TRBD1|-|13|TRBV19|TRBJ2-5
CASGQGTQETQYF
TGTGCCAGCGGACAGGGAACCCAAGAGACCCAGTACTTC
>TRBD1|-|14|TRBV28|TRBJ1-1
CASRHRGVGTEAFF
TGTGCCAGCCGCCACAGGGGCGTAGGCACTGAAGCTTTCTTT
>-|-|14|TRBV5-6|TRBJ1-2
CASSPPAGNYGYTF
TGTGCCAGCAGCCCTCCGGCAGGGAACTATGGCTACACCTTC
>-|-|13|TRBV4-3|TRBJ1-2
CASSQDQYYGYTF
TGCGCCAGCAGCCAAGATCAGTACTATGGCTACACCTTC
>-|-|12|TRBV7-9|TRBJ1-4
CASSSRDEKLFF
TGTGCCAGCAGCTCCCGTGATGAAAAACTGTTTTTT
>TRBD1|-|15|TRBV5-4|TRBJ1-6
CASSKEAGTGASLHF
TGTGCCAGCAGCAAGGAGGCCGGGACAGGGGCTTCCCTCCACTTT
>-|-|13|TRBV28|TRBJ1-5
CASSLQNNQPQHF
TGTGCCAGCAGTTTGCAGAACAATCAGCCCCAGCATTTT
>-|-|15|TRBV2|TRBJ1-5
CASSRDRYSNQPQNF
TGTGCCAGCAGTCGCGACAGGTATAGCAATCAGCCCCAGAATTTT